The 5 T cell receptor beta chains listed next were all sequenced from one sample in a study of shared clonotypes between healthy human individuals. The assay was immunoSEQ multiplex PCR, and TCRdb's table has in-frame clones only and misses some. The sample lists 650,000 to 750,000 clones, about two thirds occurring once. Material for sequencing was memory CD4+ T cells sorted from blood. Described subset: CD45RA-negative fraction. The receptor source for this set is a woman under 40 in good health.

Details on this clone: Other DNA sequences from this sample encode an identical CDR3 as well. This chain joins TRBV5-1 and TRBJ2-7; 10 bases align to TRBD1. CDR1 and CDR2 (germline): SGHRS, YFSETQ. Germline trimming cut 0 bases from V and 2 bases from J; bases unmatched to any gene: 5. The CDR3 extends over 16 amino acids. The CDR3 reads CASSLAPGTGAYEQYF. CDR3 DNA sequence: TGCGCCAGCAGCTTGGCCCCGGGGACAGGGGCCTACGAGCAGTACTTC.

A remark on this clone: Distinct nucleotide sequences in the sample also encode this CDR3. The chain carries TRBV7-3 and TRBJ2-1; D unresolved. Trimming left V 5 bases short and J 4 bases short, with 15 bases between. CDR1 SGHTA and CDR2 FQGTGA come from the germline V gene. CDR3 length: 15 amino acids. Here the CDR3 DNA reads TGTGCCAGCAGCCTGGACCGCGGCGATTACAATGAGCAGTTCTTC. It specifies CASSLDRGDYNEQFF.

The V call is TRBV4-1, the J call TRBJ2-7; 7 bases map to TRBD1. The CDR3 runs to 16 residues. Trimming took 2 bases from V and 0 from J; bases not matched to a gene: 7. The germline V gene encodes CDR1 MGHRA and CDR2 YSYEKL. CDR3 region: CASSQNRGPYSYEQYF. The CDR3, as DNA: TGCGCCAGCAGCCAAAACAGGGGTCCCTACTCCTACGAGCAGTACTTC.

The chain joins TRBV5-6 to TRBJ2-2; possibly TRBD1 or TRBD2 for D (5 bases each). Per the germline V gene, CDR1 is SGHDT and CDR2 is YYEEEE. CDR3 length: 16 residues. Trimming took 0 bases from V and 1 from J, leaving 10 bases between them. The CDR3 DNA sequence: TGTGCCAGCAGCTTGGCAGGGACCCAGAACACCGGGGAGCTGTTTTTT. This translates into CASSLAGTQNTGELFF.

In regard to this clone: Other DNA variants within this sample encode the same CDR3. The rearrangement uses TRBV19 and TRBJ1-1; 8 bases agree with TRBD1. The CDR3 is made up of 12 amino acids. Looked up from germline, CDR1 is LNHDA and CDR2 is SQIVND (reference sequence). V trimming: 10 bases; J trimming: 4 bases; junction bases outside the gene matches: 5. The DNA of the CDR3 is TGTGCCACCTCCGACAGGGGCACTGAAGCTTTCTTT. It yields the protein CATSDRGTEAFF.